The rows below give T cell receptor beta chains drawn from one sample of a study of PD-L1 blockade in urothelial cancer. Measured with immunoSEQ multiplex PCR; TCRdb has only the in-frame clones, and not every one. The repertoire includes roughly 26,000 clones, 70% to 90% of them detected once, and 2.5% to 3.5% sits in the top ten. Sequencing was performed on PBMCs, taken around atezolizumab (anti-PD-L1) treatment. The receptor set was obtained from a man aged 50-60 years with urothelial cancer. The CDR3 runs from the conserved cysteine through the conserved F or W. A D gene is named only where the DNA matches it firmly. Expanded clones are given a class, and other clones once, few, many or no size at all.

TRBV27	TRBJ1-2	few	TRBD1	CASSATGRVGYGYTF	TGTGCCAGCAGTGCGACAGGGCGGGTGGGCTATGGCTACACCTTC
TRBV28	TRBJ1-4	NA	NA	CASSLPLREKLFF	TGTGCCAGCAGTTTACCCTTACGGGAAAAACTGTTTTTT
TRBV30	TRBJ2-3	NA	TRBD1	CAWSKTGFITDTQYF	TGTGCCTGGAGCAAGACAGGGTTTATAACGGATACGCAGTATTTT
TRBV27	TRBJ2-7	NA	TRBD2	CASSPVAGGYEQYF	TGTGCCAGCAGCCCAGTAGCGGGGGGATACGAGCAGTACTTC
TRBV27	TRBJ2-5	NA	NA	CASSIQGGWETQYF	TGTGCCAGCAGTATACAGGGTGGCTGGGAGACCCAGTACTTC
TRBV19	TRBJ2-2	NA	TRBD1	CASSRRGQGANTGELFF	TGTGCCAGTAGTAGGAGGGGACAGGGCGCGAACACCGGGGAGCTGTTTTTT
TRBV19	TRBJ2-4	NA	TRBD2	CASSPGLAGLAKNIQYF	TGTGCCAGTAGCCCGGGACTAGCGGGGCTAGCCAAAAACATTCAGTACTTC
TRBV10-2	TRBJ1-1	NA	NA	CASNTGQGFTEAFF	TGCGCCAGCAATACCGGCCAGGGATTCACTGAAGCTTTCTTT
TRBV19	TRBJ1-5	once	TRBD1	CASSARDRAKVYGNQPQHF	TGTGCCAGTAGTGCCAGGGACAGGGCTAAGGTATACGGCAATCAGCCCCAGCATTTT
TRBV27	TRBJ2-7	NA	TRBD1	CASRVNLRDRGHLYEQYF	TGTGCCAGCAGAGTTAACCTCCGGGACAGGGGGCACCTCTACGAGCAGTACTTC
TRBV4-2	TRBJ1-2	NA	TRBD1	CASSQDPTGVDGYTF	TGTGCCAGCAGCCAAGACCCCACAGGGGTGGATGGCTACACCTTC
TRBV27	TRBJ2-5	NA	NA	CASSLSGTGLTSGFQETQYF	TGTGCCAGCAGTTTATCCGGGACAGGGTTGACTAGCGGGTTCCAAGAGACCCAGTACTTC
TRBV5-4	TRBJ1-1	once	TRBD1	CASSRRGQGIRVTEAFF	TGTGCCAGCAGCCGTCGGGGACAGGGGATACGCGTCACTGAAGCTTTCTTT